The clone carrying this T cell receptor (beta chain) was seen a few times. Germline loops: CDR1 MNHEY, CDR2 SVGAGI. This CDR3 has 15 residues. Losses at the gene ends were 2 bases for V and 14 bases for J; bases not matched to a gene: 16. The source of the sample is a study of blood T cells in healthy people across ages. Primed by a sample-barcoded 5' primer and a J-beta primer mix, a second PCR proceeded for 7 to 11 cycles. TCRdb ran MiXCR on the 5' RACE reads and lists one entry per CDR3 protein. The top ten clones hold 2.5% to 3.5% of a sample with 750,000 to 950,000 distinct CDR3 sequences, around 24% of them seen once. In addition, the sample was reused for a study of T cells of mothers and their children.

The J gene is TRBJ1-2, the V gene TRBV6-5, with 8 positions matching TRBD1. Source material: blood. The sequence derives from a boy aged 10-17 years in good health. CDR3 DNA: TGTGCCAGCAGTTACCAAGTCGTGGACAGGGCTCCTACAACCTTC. It specifies CASSYQVVDRAPTTF.